The 20 T cell receptor beta chains listed next were all sequenced from one sample in a study of blood T cell repertoires in COVID-19. Using immunoSEQ multiplex PCR, the repertoire was profiled, and TCRdb retains in-frame clones only, with some absent. This table has hundreds of thousands of clones, roughly 80% appearing once. Sequenced sample: peripheral blood. The receptors stem from a woman between 35 and 50 years old with active or convalescent COVID-19.

V is TRBV14 and J is TRBJ2-2, with D tentatively TRBD2 (6 bases). The CDR3 contains 15 residues. The V end was cut by 2 bases, the J end by 7 bases, with 14 bases between. Germline-derived CDR1 and CDR2 are SGHDN and FVKESK. The CDR3 DNA reads as TGTGCCAGCAGCCAATGGTCGGGGGATTACGGGGAGCTGTTTTTT. It codes for CASSQWSGDYGELFF.

DNA for the CDR3: TGTGCCAGCATGACCGGAGCTAACTATGGCTACACCTTC. Translation gives CASMTGANYGYTF. This rearrangement joins TRBV28 to TRBJ1-2; D remains ambiguous. Per the germline V gene, CDR1 is MDHEN and CDR2 is SYDVKM. This CDR3 region has 13 residues. Trimming removed 7 bases from V and 0 bases from J, with 9 bases in between.

The CDR3 DNA reads TGCGCCAGCAGCTTGTCAACAGGGGGAACAGATACGCAGTATTTT. This codes for CASSLSTGGTDTQYF. The V gene is TRBV5-1, the J gene TRBJ2-3; 8 bases fit TRBD1. The CDR3 consists of 15 residues. CDR1 SGHRS and CDR2 YFSETQ come from the germline V gene. V was clipped by 1 base and J by 3 bases; unmatched bases: 4.

This clone was seen more than once but under ten times. The rearrangement uses TRBV2 and TRBJ1-2, with 8 positions matching TRBD1. Germline lookup yields CDR1 SNHLY and CDR2 FYNNEI. The V gene end was trimmed by 6 bases and the J gene end by 8 bases; junction bases not matched to a gene: 8. The CDR3 spans 13 residues. The CDR3 DNA follows: TGTGCCAGCAGGGTGGGACAGGCGCGAGGCTACACCTTC. It yields the protein CASRVGQARGYTF.

The gene calls are TRBV11-3 and TRBJ1-4; maybe TRBD1 (6 bases). Trimming cost V 8 bases and J 4 bases, with 14 bases left between them. Germline CDR1 reads SGHNT; CDR2 reads YENEEA. There are 14 residues in the CDR3. The CDR3 loop is CASARGTINEKLFF. CDR3 DNA sequence: TGTGCCAGCGCTAGGGGGACAATTAATGAAAAACTGTTTTTT.

The chain recombines TRBV4-1 with TRBJ1-1, with D maybe TRBD1 (6 bases). Trimming took off 1 base at V and 3 bases at J, with 9 bases between the two ends. Germline CDR1 MGHRA, CDR2 YSYEKL. CDR3 length: 14 amino acids. The chain's CDR3 is CASSQGQGYTEAFF. The CDR3 region has the DNA TGCGCCAGCAGCCAAGGGCAGGGGTACACTGAAGCTTTCTTT.

The rearrangement links TRBV18 to TRBJ1-4; 7 bases are shared with TRBD1. CDR3 length: 15 amino acids. Trimming cost V 1 base and J 8 bases; bases outside gene matches: 7. Germline CDR1 reads KGHSH; CDR2 reads LQKENI. In nucleotides, the CDR3 is TGTGCCAGCTCACCACTTGGGACAGTAGACGAAAAACTGTTTTTT. This translates into CASSPLGTVDEKLFF.

This clone was seen only once. V and J are TRBV11-3 and TRBJ1-1; TRBD1 aligns across 7 bases. V shed 1 base and J 9 bases; nucleotides not matched to a gene: 5. The CDR3 runs to 13 residues. Germline V gives CDR1 SGHNT, CDR2 YENEEA. Written as DNA, the CDR3 is TGTGCCAGCAGCTTAGGGGTCAGGGGGAAAGCTTTCTTT. Protein product: CASSLGVRGKAFF.

This clone was picked up one time. The chain combines TRBV7-2 with TRBJ1-1, with unresolved D. Germline lookup yields CDR1 SGHTA and CDR2 FQGNSA. Trimming stripped 5 bases from V and 0 bases from J, with 10 bases between. CDR3 length equals 14 residues. CDR3: CASSPPVMNTEAFF. CDR3 sequence (DNA): TGTGCCAGCAGCCCCCCGGTGATGAACACTGAAGCTTTCTTT.

The sample holds one count of this clone. The chain combines TRBV18 with TRBJ2-3, with 12 positions matching TRBD2. V dropped 5 bases and J dropped 0; count of bases not matched to a gene: 6. The length of the CDR3 is 17 residues. Germline V gene sequence: CDR1 KGHSH, CDR2 LQKENI. CDR3 DNA: TGTGCCAGCTCAAGATCCGGGACTAGCGGGAGCACAGATACGCAGTATTTT. Amino acids: CASSRSGTSGSTDTQYF.

This clone was detected once. The rearrangement uses TRBV2 and TRBJ1-5, with TRBD1 identical over 8 bases. With 8 bases clipped from V and 4 bases from J, the junction kept 7 bases outside the gene matches. Germline CDR1 and CDR2: SNHLY and FYNNEI. The CDR3 covers 14 residues. The CDR3 bases are TGTGCCAGCGGATCAGGGGGCGGGAATCAGCCCCAGCATTTT. Translation gives CASGSGGGNQPQHF. Using reference TRBV2 and TRBJ1-5 for the parts outside the CDR3, the full variable domain is EPEVTQTPSHQVTQMGQEVILRCVPISNHLYFYWYRQILGQKVEFLVSFYNNEISEKSEIFDDQFSVERPDGSNFTLKIRSTKLEDSAMYFCASGSGGGNQPQHFGDGTRLSIL.

The genes are TRBV2 and TRBJ1-1; D might be TRBD1 (5 bases). CDR3 length: 16 amino acids. Trimming left V 6 bases short and J 3 bases short, with 20 bases between. CDR1 and CDR2 (germline): SNHLY, FYNNEI. In DNA form, the CDR3 reads TGTGCCAGCAGGCAGAACATTGCAGGGTCGGACACTGAAGCTTTCTTT. Its protein product is CASRQNIAGSDTEAFF.

Only one count was recorded for this clone. This chain joins TRBV7-2 and TRBJ2-7; 7 bases align to TRBD1. CDR1 SGHTA and CDR2 FQGNSA come from the germline V gene. V was clipped by 5 bases and J by 0 bases; unmatched bases: 4. CDR3 size: 14 residues. The CDR3 region has the DNA TGTGCCAGCAGCCCGGGACAGAGCTCCTACGAGCAGTACTTC. Protein sequence: CASSPGQSSYEQYF.

The chain carries TRBV29-1 and TRBJ1-5; D might be TRBD1 (5 bases). The V end was cut by 6 bases, the J end by 3 bases, with 12 bases between. The CDR3 has 13 amino acids. The germline CDR1 and CDR2 sequences are SQVTM and ANQGSEA. CDR3 nucleotides: TGCAGCGTAGCCGACAGCCTCAATCAGCCCCAGCATTTT. It translates to CSVADSLNQPQHF. Filled out from reference TRBV29-1 and TRBJ1-5, the complete variable domain reads SAVISQKPSRDICQRGTSLTIQCQVDSQVTMMFWYRQQPGQSLTLIATANQGSEATYESGFVIDKFPISRPNLTFSTLTVSNMSPEDSSIYLCSVADSLNQPQHFGDGTRLSIL.

V gene TRBV6-5 combines with J gene TRBJ1-6; 7 nucleotides agree with TRBD1. J was trimmed by 9 bases and V by 2 bases; bases with no gene match: 10. The germline gives CDR1 MNHEY, CDR2 SVGAGI. The CDR3 loop spans 16 amino acids. This CDR3 reads CASSYHRTGGGSPLHF. The DNA of the CDR3 is TGTGCCAGCAGTTACCATCGGACAGGTGGGGGTTCACCCCTCCACTTT.

The chain uses TRBV15 and TRBJ1-1; a weak D match, TRBD1 (5 bases). This CDR3 is built from 13 residues. Trimming left V 0 bases short and J 11 bases short, with 13 bases between. Germline CDR1 and CDR2: LNHNV and YYDKDF (reference sequence). Written as DNA, the CDR3 is TGTGCCACCAGCAGAGATCCCAGGGAGGAGGCTTTCTTT. The encoded protein is CATSRDPREEAFF.

The J gene is TRBJ2-2, the V gene TRBV5-5; 9 bases agree with TRBD1. The trim removed 6 bases at V and 5 bases at J, leaving 11 bases unmatched. The CDR3 totals 16 residues. In germline, CDR1 is SGHKS, CDR2 YYEKEE (reference sequence). CDR3 DNA sequence: TGTGCCAGCACGTCTTCGGGGACAGGGTCAACCGGGGAGCTGTTTTTT. Translating gives CASTSSGTGSTGELFF.

This chain's CDR3 is CAWSKGAGGMGQPQHF. The CDR3, as DNA: TGTGCCTGGAGTAAGGGGGCAGGGGGCATGGGTCAGCCCCAGCATTTT. The rearrangement uses TRBV30 and TRBJ1-5; 8 bases fit TRBD1. CDR1 GTSNPN and CDR2 SVGIG come from the germline V gene (reference sequence). The V segment lost 2 bases and the J segment 6 bases; nucleotides outside the gene matches: 12. The CDR3 length is 16 residues.

The CDR3 bases are TGTGCCAGCAGCCGCGGGGGGAGGGGTTACAATGAGCAGTTCTTC. Its protein is CASSRGGRGYNEQFF. The chain joins TRBV6-2 or TRBV6-3 to TRBJ2-1; 8 bases map to TRBD2. Germline V gene sequence: CDR1 MNHEY, CDR2 SVGEGT. CDR3 length: 15 residues. V lost 6 bases, J lost 4 bases, and 8 bases stayed unmatched.

The rearrangement joins TRBV6-5 to TRBJ1-5; weak D call: TRBD1 (6 bases). CDR1 and CDR2 from the germline V gene are MNHEY and SVGAGI. The CDR3 spans 14 residues. Trimming cost V 6 bases and J 4 bases, with 13 bases left between them. The CDR3 spells CASSATGINQPQHF. DNA for the CDR3: TGTGCCAGCAGCGCTACAGGGATAAATCAGCCCCAGCATTTT.